One sample yielded the 2 T cell receptor beta chains listed below, sequenced in a study of long-term antiretroviral therapy in people with HIV (dated by TCRdb to 2022 to 2024). Sequencing of the TRB variable region was done with the immunoSEQ hsTCRB v3.0 assay at survey level resolution. The table was pulled from immuneACCESS by TCRdb, which kept in-frame rearrangements only. Such tables lose some clones; where checked, under half of the loss comes from unresolved V genes, and the rest has no known cause. For this sample there are about 25,000 clones; 70% to 90% appear just once. The ten largest clones capture roughly 4% of the sample. Sample: unsorted PBMCs, taken 1.9 years after starting antiretroviral therapy. These receptors came from a woman under 40 with HIV.

The chain employs TRBV4-1 and TRBJ2-3; 9 nucleotides match TRBD2. This CDR3 has 19 amino acids. V dropped 1 base and J dropped 0; count of bases not matched to a gene: 11. The germline V gene has CDR1 MGHRA and CDR2 YSYEKL. The CDR3 sequence: CASSQADGGGASSTDTQYF. Here the CDR3 DNA reads TGCGCCAGCAGCCAAGCTGACGGCGGGGGGGCCTCTAGCACAGATACGCAGTATTTT.

The genes are TRBV19 and TRBJ2-5; a weak D match, TRBD1 (6 bases). The V and J ends lost 6 bases and 4 bases respectively, with 21 bases between them. Germline CDR1 LNHDA, CDR2 SQIVND (reference sequence). The CDR3 runs 16 residues. The chain's CDR3 is CASSPYGRGIGETQYF. In DNA form, the CDR3 reads TGTGCCAGTAGCCCGTATGGCAGGGGAATAGGAGAGACCCAGTACTTC.